Below, one T cell receptor (beta chain) is given with its context. Deletions cut 6 bases from V and 8 bases from J, with 10 bases between. Per germline, CDR1 SGHAT and CDR2 FQNNGV. The CDR3 runs 11 residues. The record originates from a study of blood T cell repertoires in COVID-19. Study-wide background: Whether acute or convalescent, the COVID-19 samples came from the United States, Italy and Spain. PBMCs, B-cell-depleted T cells, or T cells were the source of the cDNA or gDNA that made up the material.

Authors' methods: Researchers report that nucleated cell counts were estimated from reference gene primer amplification. The method was immunoSEQ multiplex PCR; TCRdb's version includes in-frame clones alone and lacks a portion of them. The V and J calls and clone size come from that table; D and trimming were worked out from the DNA. The sample consists of about 160,000 clones, around 85% of them appearing once. The V gene is TRBV11-2, the J gene TRBJ1-1, with D unclear. This receptor was identified in a human donor with acute or convalescent COVID-19. The donor label of this sample is uncertain. The sample was peripheral blood. CDR3 sequence reads: CASRVHIEAFF. The CDR3 nucleotides are TGTGCCAGCAGGGTACACATAGAAGCTTTCTTT.